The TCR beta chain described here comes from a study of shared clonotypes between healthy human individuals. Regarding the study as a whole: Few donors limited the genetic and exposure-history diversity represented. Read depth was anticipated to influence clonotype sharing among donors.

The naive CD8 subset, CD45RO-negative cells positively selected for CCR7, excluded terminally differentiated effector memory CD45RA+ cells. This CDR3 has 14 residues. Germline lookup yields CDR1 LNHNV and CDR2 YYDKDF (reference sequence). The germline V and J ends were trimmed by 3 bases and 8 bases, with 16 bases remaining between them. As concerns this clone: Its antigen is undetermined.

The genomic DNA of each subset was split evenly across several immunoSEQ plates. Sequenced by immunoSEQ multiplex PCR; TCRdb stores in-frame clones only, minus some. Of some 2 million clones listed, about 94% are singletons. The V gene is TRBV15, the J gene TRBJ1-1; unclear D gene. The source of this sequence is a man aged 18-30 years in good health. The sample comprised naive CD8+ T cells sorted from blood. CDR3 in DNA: TGTGCCACCAGCAGCGAACAGTACGAGGTGGAAGCTTTCTTT. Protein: CATSSEQYEVEAFF.